Shown below are 14 T cell receptor beta chains from a single sample sequenced in a study of control samples from healthy donors and cancer patients. The assay was immunoSEQ multiplex PCR, and TCRdb's table has in-frame clones only and misses some. This table holds under 450,000 clones, around nine tenths found once. The source material was PBMCs. The receptor set was obtained from a man in his forties with head and neck cancer.

The genes are TRBV7-2 and TRBJ1-5, with TRBD1 matching over 7 bases. The CDR3 is made up of 18 amino acids. Losses at the gene ends were 4 bases for V and 5 bases for J; bases not matched to a gene: 17. CDR1 is SGHTA, CDR2 FQGNSA, per germline. The CDR3 loop reads CASSSGGPRGGGYQPQHF. DNA for the CDR3: TGTGCCAGCAGCTCAGGGGGGCCAAGAGGTGGAGGATATCAGCCCCAGCATTTT.

This clone was observed once. The chain joins TRBV5-1 to TRBJ1-2; D ambiguous. Per the germline V gene, CDR1 is SGHRS and CDR2 is YFSETQ. This CDR3 is 15 amino acids long. Deletions cut 4 bases from V and 2 bases from J, with 15 bases between. The CDR3 nucleotides are TGCGCCAGCAGCCGCGAGCAGGCTTACAACTATGGCTACACCTTC. Protein sequence: CASSREQAYNYGYTF.

The chain links TRBV5-6 to TRBJ1-5, with 7 nucleotides matching TRBD1. The CDR3 consists of 16 residues. J was trimmed by 11 bases and V by 6 bases; bases with no gene match: 20. CDR1 is SGHDT, CDR2 YYEEEE, per germline. The CDR3 bases are TGTGCCAGCAATAGACGGACAGGCCGTAGGTTTGGGGCCCAGCATTTT. The encoded protein is CASNRRTGRRFGAQHF.

The rearrangement joins TRBV5-5 to TRBJ1-3; no reliable D call. The CDR3 is made up of 15 amino acids. Germline-derived CDR1 and CDR2 are SGHKS and YYEKEE (reference sequence). The V end was cut by 6 bases, the J end by 0 bases, with 13 bases between. CDR3 nucleotides: TGTGCCAGCACCGCGGAGCCGGTCTCTGGAAACACCATATATTTT. Translating it yields CASTAEPVSGNTIYF.

This clone was counted only a few times. J is TRBJ2-7 and V is TRBV4-1; D unclear. With 4 bases removed from V and 4 bases from J, the gap between germline ends came to 17 bases. The V gene's germline CDR1 is MGHRA and CDR2 YSYEKL. The CDR3 loop spans 15 amino acids. The CDR3 DNA is TGCGCCAGCAGCCGGGCGGCACAAGGGATATACGAGCAGTACTTC. It encodes CASSRAAQGIYEQYF.

J is TRBJ1-1 and V is TRBV5-6; D uncertain. Germline CDR1 reads SGHDT; CDR2 reads YYEEEE. Trimming took off 2 bases at V and 6 bases at J, with 11 bases between the two ends. This CDR3 is built from 13 residues. For the CDR3, the DNA is TGTGCCAGCAGCTTTCTGACTTTAGCTGAAGCTTTCTTT. Its protein product is CASSFLTLAEAFF.

This chain links TRBV13 with TRBJ2-7, with 9 bases fitting TRBD1. Trimming took 5 bases from V and 5 from J; bases not matched to a gene: 7. Per the germline V gene, CDR1 is PRHDT and CDR2 is FYEKMQ (reference sequence). CDR3 length: 14 residues. DNA of the CDR3: TGTGCCAGCAGCCCGGACAGGGGTAGCGACGAGCAGTACTTC. It specifies CASSPDRGSDEQYF.

V and J are TRBV6-5 and TRBJ1-1; tentative D call: TRBD1 (5 bases). Germline V lookup: CDR1 MNHEY, CDR2 SVGAGI. V was clipped by 0 bases and J by 1 base, with 9 bases between them. CDR3 length: 15 amino acids. DNA for the CDR3: TGTGCCAGCAGTTACTCGAATCAGGGGAACACTGAAGCTTTCTTT. Protein: CASSYSNQGNTEAFF.

The V gene is TRBV6-5, the J gene TRBJ2-7, with a tentative D call TRBD1 (6 bases). Trimming left V 5 bases short and J 0 bases short, with 14 bases between. The CDR3 has 15 amino acids. In germline, CDR1 is MNHEY, CDR2 SVGAGI. Here the CDR3 reads CASSTWTESSYEQYF. CDR3 bases: TGTGCCAGCAGTACCTGGACAGAGAGCTCCTACGAGCAGTACTTC.

J is TRBJ1-1 and V is TRBV5-4; D not certain. Germline CDR1 and CDR2: SGHNT and YYREEE (reference sequence). Trimming took 1 base from V and 7 from J, leaving 14 bases between them. The CDR3 has 14 amino acids. CDR3 DNA sequence: TGTGCCAGCAGCTTGCCCGGCGCTAGCGGTGAAGCTTTCTTT. Its translation is CASSLPGASGEAFF.

J is TRBJ2-7 and V is TRBV2; D ambiguous. This CDR3 contains 11 residues. V dropped 6 bases and J dropped 1 base, with 4 bases sitting between them. From germline, CDR1 is SNHLY and CDR2 FYNNEI. The CDR3 sequence is CASRESYEQYF. The CDR3 DNA sequence: TGTGCCAGCAGGGAATCCTACGAGCAGTACTTC.

V and J are TRBV10-2 and TRBJ2-7, with 9 bases that match TRBD1. Germline lookup yields CDR1 WSHSY and CDR2 SAAADI. Germline trimming cut 6 bases from V and 2 bases from J; bases unmatched to any gene: 5. CDR3 length: 14 residues. In DNA form, the CDR3 reads TGCGCCAGCAGCAAGGACAGGGGACCCTACGAGCAGTACTTC. Its protein product is CASSKDRGPYEQYF.

J is TRBJ1-1 and V is TRBV28; a weak D match, TRBD1 (6 bases). Germline CDR1 reads MDHEN; CDR2 reads SYDVKM. V lost 6 bases and J 4 bases, leaving 18 bases between the germline ends. This CDR3 has 15 residues. CDR3 in DNA: TGTGCCAGCAGCTCCCCCCCAGGGGCGGGCACTGAAGCTTTCTTT. Amino acids: CASSSPPGAGTEAFF.

In its sample, this clone was seen once. CDR3: CASSPPDTSSGNTIYF. CDR3 bases: TGTGCCAGCTCACCACCGGACACGAGCTCTGGAAACACCATATATTTT. V is TRBV18 and J is TRBJ1-3; D might be TRBD1 (5 bases). The CDR3 runs 16 residues. Trimming pared 0 bases from V and 0 bases from J, leaving 9 bases between. Germline V lookup: CDR1 KGHSH, CDR2 LQKENI.